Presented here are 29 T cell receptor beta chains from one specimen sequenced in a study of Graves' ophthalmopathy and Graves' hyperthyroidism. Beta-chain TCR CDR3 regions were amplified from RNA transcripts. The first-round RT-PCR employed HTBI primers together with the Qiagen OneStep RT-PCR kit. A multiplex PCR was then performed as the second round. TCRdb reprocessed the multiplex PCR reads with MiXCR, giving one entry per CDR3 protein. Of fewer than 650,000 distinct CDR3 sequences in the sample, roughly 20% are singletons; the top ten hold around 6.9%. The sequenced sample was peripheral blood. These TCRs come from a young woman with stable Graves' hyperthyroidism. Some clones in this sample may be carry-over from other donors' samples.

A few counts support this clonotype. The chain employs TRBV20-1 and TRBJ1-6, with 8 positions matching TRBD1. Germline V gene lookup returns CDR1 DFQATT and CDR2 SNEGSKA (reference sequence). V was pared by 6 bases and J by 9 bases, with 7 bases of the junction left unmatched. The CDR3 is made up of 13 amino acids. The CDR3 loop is CSAPWQGASPLHF. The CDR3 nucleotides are TGCAGTGCCCCCTGGCAGGGGGCTTCACCCCTCCACTTT.

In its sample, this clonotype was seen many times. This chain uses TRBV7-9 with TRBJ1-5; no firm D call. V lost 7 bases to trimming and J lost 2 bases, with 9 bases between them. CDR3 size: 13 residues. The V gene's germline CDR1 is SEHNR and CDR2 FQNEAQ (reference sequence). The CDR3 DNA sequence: TGTGCCAGCAACCATGAGGGCAATCAGCCCCAGCATTTT. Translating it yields CASNHEGNQPQHF.

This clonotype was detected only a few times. CDR3 coding DNA: TGTGCCAGCAGTCGGGGTGGGGCCGCCGCCACTGAAGCTTTCTTT. Translated: CASSRGGAAATEAFF. This chain connects TRBV27 to TRBJ1-1; D perhaps matches TRBD1 (5 bases). The CDR3 runs 15 residues. The V end lost 5 bases, the J end lost 4 bases, and 17 bases lay between the germline ends. Looked up from germline, CDR1 is MNHEY and CDR2 is SMNVEV (reference sequence).

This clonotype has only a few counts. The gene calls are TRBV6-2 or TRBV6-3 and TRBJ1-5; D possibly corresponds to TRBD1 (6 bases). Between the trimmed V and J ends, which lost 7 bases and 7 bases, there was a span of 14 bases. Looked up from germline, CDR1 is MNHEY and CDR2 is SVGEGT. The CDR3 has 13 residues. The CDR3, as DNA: TGTGCCAGCAAACAGGGCCAGGAGCAGCCCCAGCATTTT. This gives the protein CASKQGQEQPQHF.

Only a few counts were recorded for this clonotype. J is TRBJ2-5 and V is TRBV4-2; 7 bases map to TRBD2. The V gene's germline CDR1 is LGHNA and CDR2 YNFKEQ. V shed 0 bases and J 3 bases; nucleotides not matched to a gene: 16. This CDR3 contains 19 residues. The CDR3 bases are TGTGCCAGCAGCCAAGATCGGGGGTCCGGGACTAAATCGAAAGAGACCCAGTACTTC. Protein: CASSQDRGSGTKSKETQYF.

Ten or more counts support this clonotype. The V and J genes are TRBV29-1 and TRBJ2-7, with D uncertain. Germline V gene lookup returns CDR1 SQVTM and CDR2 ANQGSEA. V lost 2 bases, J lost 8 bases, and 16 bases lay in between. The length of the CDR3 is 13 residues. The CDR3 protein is CSVETDRNVQQYF. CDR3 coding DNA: TGCAGCGTTGAAACCGATCGAAACGTTCAGCAGTACTTC.

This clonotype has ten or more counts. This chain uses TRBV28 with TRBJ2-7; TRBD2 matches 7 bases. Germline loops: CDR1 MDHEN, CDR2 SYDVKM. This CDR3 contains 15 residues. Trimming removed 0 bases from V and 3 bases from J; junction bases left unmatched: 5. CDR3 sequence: CASSLCREVGYEQYF. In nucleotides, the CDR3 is TGTGCCAGCAGTTTATGCCGGGAGGTTGGCTACGAGCAGTACTTC.

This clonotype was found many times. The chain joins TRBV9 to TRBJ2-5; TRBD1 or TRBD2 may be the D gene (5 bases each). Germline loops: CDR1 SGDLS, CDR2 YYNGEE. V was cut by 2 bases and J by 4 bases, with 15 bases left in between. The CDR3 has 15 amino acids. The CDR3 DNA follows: TGTGCCAGCAGCGTTACAGGCCTCCGGGGAGAGACCCAGTACTTC. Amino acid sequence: CASSVTGLRGETQYF. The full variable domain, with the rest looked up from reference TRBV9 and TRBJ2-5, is DSGVTQTPKHLITATGQRVTLRCSPRSGDLSVYWYQQSLDQGLQFLIQYYNGEERAKGNILERFSAQQFPDLHSELNLSSLELGDSALYFCASSVTGLRGETQYFGPGTRLLVL.

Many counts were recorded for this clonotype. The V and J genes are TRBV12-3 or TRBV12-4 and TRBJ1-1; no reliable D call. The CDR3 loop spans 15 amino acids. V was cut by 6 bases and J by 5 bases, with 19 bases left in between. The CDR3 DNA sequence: TGTGCCAGCAGCTCCGTCACCAGTTCCGGGACTGAAGCTTTCTTT. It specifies CASSSVTSSGTEAFF.

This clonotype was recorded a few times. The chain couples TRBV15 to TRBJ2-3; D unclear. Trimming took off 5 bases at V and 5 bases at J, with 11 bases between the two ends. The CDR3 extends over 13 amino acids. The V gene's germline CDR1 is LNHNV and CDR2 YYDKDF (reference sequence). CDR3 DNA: TGTGCCACCAGCCCCCGAGCAGTAGATACGCAGTATTTT. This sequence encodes CATSPRAVDTQYF.

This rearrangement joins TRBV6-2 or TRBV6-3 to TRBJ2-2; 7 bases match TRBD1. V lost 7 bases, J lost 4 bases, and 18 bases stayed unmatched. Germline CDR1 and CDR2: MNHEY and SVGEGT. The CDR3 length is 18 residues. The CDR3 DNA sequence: TGTGCCAGCACCGAAAGTTTCCGGGACAGCTTTGCCACCGGGGAGCTGTTTTTT. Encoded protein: CASTESFRDSFATGELFF.

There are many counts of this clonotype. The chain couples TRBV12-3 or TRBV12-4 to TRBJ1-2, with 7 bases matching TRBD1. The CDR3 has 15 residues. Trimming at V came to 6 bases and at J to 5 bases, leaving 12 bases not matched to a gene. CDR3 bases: TGTGCCAGCAGCGAAACTACAGGGGTGGTATATGGCTACACCTTC. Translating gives CASSETTGVVYGYTF.

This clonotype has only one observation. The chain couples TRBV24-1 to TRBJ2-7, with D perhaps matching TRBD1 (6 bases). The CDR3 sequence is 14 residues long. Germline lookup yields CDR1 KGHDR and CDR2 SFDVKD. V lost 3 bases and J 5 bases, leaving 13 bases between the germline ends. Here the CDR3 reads CATSDTGRADEQYF. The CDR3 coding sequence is TGTGCCACCAGTGATACAGGGCGTGCAGACGAGCAGTACTTC.

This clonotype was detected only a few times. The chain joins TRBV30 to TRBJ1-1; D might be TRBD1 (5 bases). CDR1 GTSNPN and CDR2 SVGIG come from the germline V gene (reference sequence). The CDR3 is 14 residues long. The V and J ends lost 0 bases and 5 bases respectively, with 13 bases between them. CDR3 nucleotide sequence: TGTGCCTGGAGTGTATCCGGGACGGGGACTGAAGCTTTCTTT. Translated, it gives CAWSVSGTGTEAFF.

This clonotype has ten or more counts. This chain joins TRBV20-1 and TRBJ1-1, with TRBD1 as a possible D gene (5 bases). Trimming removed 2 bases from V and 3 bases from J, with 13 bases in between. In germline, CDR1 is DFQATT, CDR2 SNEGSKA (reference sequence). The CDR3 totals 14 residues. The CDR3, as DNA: TGCAGTGCTAGACAGGGCGGCGTGGACACTGAAGCTTTCTTT. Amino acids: CSARQGGVDTEAFF.

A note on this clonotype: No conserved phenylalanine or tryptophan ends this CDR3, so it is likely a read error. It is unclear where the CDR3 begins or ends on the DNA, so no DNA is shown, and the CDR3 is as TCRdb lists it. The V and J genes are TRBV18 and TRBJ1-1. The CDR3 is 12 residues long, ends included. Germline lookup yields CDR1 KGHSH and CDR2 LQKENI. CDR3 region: CASSPSRAGRSL.

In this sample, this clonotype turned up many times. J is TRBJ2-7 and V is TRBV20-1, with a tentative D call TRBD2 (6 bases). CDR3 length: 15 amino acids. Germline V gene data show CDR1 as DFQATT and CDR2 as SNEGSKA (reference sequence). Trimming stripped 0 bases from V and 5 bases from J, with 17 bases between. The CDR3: CSARDLWRGSNEQYF. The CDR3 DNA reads TGCAGTGCTAGAGATCTGTGGCGGGGATCCAACGAGCAGTACTTC.

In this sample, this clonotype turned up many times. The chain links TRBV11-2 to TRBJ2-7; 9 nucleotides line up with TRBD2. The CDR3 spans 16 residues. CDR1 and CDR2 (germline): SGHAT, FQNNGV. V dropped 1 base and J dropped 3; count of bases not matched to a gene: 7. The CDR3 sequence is CASSLVRLAGNYEQYF. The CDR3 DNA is TGTGCCAGCAGCTTAGTTCGGCTAGCGGGAAACTACGAGCAGTACTTC.

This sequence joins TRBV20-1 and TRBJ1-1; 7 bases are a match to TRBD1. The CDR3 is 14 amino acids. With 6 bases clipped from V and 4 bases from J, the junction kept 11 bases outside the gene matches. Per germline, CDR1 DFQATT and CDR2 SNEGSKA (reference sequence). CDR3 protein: CSAEKGAKITEAFF. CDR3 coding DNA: TGCAGTGCCGAAAAGGGGGCTAAGATCACTGAAGCTTTCTTT.

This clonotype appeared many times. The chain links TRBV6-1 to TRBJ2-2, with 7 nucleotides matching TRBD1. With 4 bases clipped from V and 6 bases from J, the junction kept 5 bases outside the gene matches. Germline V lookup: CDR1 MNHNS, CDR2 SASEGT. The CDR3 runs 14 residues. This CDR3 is CASSGAGGSGELFF. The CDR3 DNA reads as TGTGCCAGCAGTGGGGCAGGGGGATCCGGGGAGCTGTTTTTT.

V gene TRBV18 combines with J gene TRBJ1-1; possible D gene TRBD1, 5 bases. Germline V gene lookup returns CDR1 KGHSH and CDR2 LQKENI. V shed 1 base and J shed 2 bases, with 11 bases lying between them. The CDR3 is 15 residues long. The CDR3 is CASSPRSTDNTEAFF. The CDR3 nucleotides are TGTGCCAGCTCACCACGATCGACAGATAACACTGAAGCTTTCTTT. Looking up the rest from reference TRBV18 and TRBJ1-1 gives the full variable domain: NAGVMQNPRHLVRRRGQEARLRCSPMKGHSHVYWYRQLPEEGLKFMVYLQKENIIDESGMPKERFSAEFPKEGPSILRIQQVVRGDSAAYFCASSPRSTDNTEAFFGQGTRLTVV.

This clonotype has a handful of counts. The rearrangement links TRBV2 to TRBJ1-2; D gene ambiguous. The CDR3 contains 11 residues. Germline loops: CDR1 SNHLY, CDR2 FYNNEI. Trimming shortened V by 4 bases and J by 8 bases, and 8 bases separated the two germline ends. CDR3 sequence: CASSAERGYTF. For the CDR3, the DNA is TGTGCCAGCAGTGCGGAGAGGGGCTACACCTTC.

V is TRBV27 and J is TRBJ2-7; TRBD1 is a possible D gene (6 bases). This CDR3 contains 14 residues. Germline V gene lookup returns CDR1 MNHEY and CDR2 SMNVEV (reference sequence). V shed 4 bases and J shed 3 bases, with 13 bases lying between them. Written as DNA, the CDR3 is TGTGCCAGCAGTTGGACAGTGGGGGTCTACGAGCAGTACTTC. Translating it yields CASSWTVGVYEQYF.

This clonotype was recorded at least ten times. The CDR3, as DNA: TGTGCCAGCAGTGAAGCGCCTCGGCGGAGCGTCATCGGCTACACCTTC. Its protein is CASSEAPRRSVIGYTF. V is TRBV2 and J is TRBJ1-2; D gene unclear. This CDR3 is 16 amino acids long. CDR1 and CDR2 (germline): SNHLY, FYNNEI. Trimming took off 0 bases at V and 8 bases at J, with 19 bases between the two ends.

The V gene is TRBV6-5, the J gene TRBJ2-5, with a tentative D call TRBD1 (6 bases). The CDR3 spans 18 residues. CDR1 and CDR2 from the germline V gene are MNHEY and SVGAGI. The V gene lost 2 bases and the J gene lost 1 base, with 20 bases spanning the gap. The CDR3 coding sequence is TGTGCCAGCAGTTACGCTCTCCCGAGAGGGGGTGGCCAAGAGACCCAGTACTTC. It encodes CASSYALPRGGGQETQYF.

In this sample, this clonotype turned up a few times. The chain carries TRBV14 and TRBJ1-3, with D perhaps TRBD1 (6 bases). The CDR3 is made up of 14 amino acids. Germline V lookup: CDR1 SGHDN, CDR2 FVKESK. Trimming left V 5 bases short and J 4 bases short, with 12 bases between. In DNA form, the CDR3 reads TGTGCCAGCAGCTTCACGACAGGCGGAAACACCATATATTTT. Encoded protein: CASSFTTGGNTIYF.

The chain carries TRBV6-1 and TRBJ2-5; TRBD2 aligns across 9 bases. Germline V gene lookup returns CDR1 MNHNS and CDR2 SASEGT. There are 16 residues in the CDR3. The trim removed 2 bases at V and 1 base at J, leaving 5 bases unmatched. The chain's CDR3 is CASSELAGTFQETQYF. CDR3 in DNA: TGTGCCAGCAGTGAACTAGCGGGGACCTTCCAAGAGACCCAGTACTTC.

The CDR3 nucleotides read TGCAGTGCCTCAAGGAACACCGGGGAGCTGTTTTTT. The encoded protein is CSASRNTGELFF. The chain uses TRBV20-1 and TRBJ2-2, with no clear D. The CDR3 spans 12 residues. CDR1 DFQATT and CDR2 SNEGSKA come from the germline V gene (reference sequence). With 6 bases removed from V and 1 base from J, the gap between germline ends came to 6 bases.

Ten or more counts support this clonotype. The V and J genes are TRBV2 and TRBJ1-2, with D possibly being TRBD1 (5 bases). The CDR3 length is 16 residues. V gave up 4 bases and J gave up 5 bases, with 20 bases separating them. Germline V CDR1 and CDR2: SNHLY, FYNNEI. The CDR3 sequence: CASSASKVRVWYGYTF. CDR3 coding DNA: TGTGCCAGCAGTGCATCTAAGGTCAGGGTGTGGTATGGCTACACCTTC.